This T cell receptor (beta chain) was sequenced in a study of glioma-infiltrating T cells. Findings of the study overall: Tissue-blood divergence was below expectation in non-neoplastic patients, above in gliomas. CDR3 overlap between tissue and blood was very small.

Amplification of TCR alpha and beta CDR3 regions from RNA used iRepertoire nested multiplex PCR. Input was about 85-450 ng of tissue mRNA or PBMC total RNA. TCRdb ran MiXCR on the multiplex PCR reads and lists one entry per CDR3 protein. The table has about 110,000 distinct CDR3 sequences, less than 30% seen once; the top ten hold about a third. Germline-derived CDR1 and CDR2 are SGHTA and FQGNSA. The V segment lost 1 base and the J segment 5 bases; nucleotides outside the gene matches: 3. The CDR3 contains 17 residues. This clonotype is a singleton in its sample. The antigen is undetermined. The V and J genes are TRBV7-2 and TRBJ2-1; 15 bases map to TRBD2. The origin of this receptor is a human donor with low-grade glioma or glioblastoma, undergoing nonglioma brain surgery, or in good health (not recorded which). Sequencing input: glioma tissue, nonneoplastic brain tissue, or PBMCs (not recorded which). CDR3 protein: CASSLGTSGGAHNEQFF. The CDR3 nucleotides are TGTGCCAGCAGCTTAGGGACTAGCGGGGGGGCTCACAATGAGCAGTTCTTC.